These 24 T cell receptor beta chains came from one sample sequenced in a study of T cell repertoires in ileal Crohn's disease. Sequencing was performed with immunoSEQ multiplex PCR; in TCRdb, only in-frame clones are kept and a portion is missing. The data hold 6,000 to 8,000 clones, with roughly 84% observed a single time. Sequencing was carried out using ileal tissue. The receptors shown here come from an adult with Crohn's disease.

The chain links TRBV5-1 to TRBJ2-1; D is ambiguous. This CDR3 is built from 15 residues. Trimming removed 2 bases at V and 1 base at J, with 10 bases between. Per germline, CDR1 SGHRS and CDR2 YFSETQ. In DNA, the CDR3 is TGCGCCAGCAGCTTTCTCGCGGATTCCTACAATGAGCAGTTCTTC. Its protein product is CASSFLADSYNEQFF. Looking up the rest from reference TRBV5-1 and TRBJ2-1 gives the full variable domain: KAGVTQTPRYLIKTRGQQVTLSCSPISGHRSVSWYQQTPGQGLQFLFEYFSETQRNKGNFPGRFSGRQFSNSRSEMNVSTLELGDSALYLCASSFLADSYNEQFFGPGTRLTVL.

This clone was seen a few times. One end of the junction fails to match germline, which may point to a read error. The chain joins TRBV7-9 to TRBJ2-7; 8 bases line up with TRBD1. The CDR3 is 16 amino acids. Germline CDR1 is SEHNR and CDR2 is FQNEAQ (reference sequence). CDR3 bases: TGTGCCAGCAGCCGAGTGGGTTCAGGGGGCTCCAACGAGCAGTACTTC. Protein: CASSRVGSGGSNEQYF.

The V gene is TRBV5-1, the J gene TRBJ1-1, with a possible D match to TRBD1 (6 bases). Trimming stripped 5 bases from V and 8 bases from J, with 16 bases between. The CDR3 sequence is 13 residues long. Per the germline V gene, CDR1 is SGHRS and CDR2 is YFSETQ. The CDR3 DNA follows: TGCGCCAGCAGGGCCCTCGAGGACAGCGAAGCTTTCTTT. This encodes CASRALEDSEAFF.

The V gene is TRBV28, the J gene TRBJ1-5, with TRBD1 matching over 8 bases. Germline-derived CDR1 and CDR2 are MDHEN and SYDVKM. There are 15 residues in the CDR3. J lost 5 bases, V lost 8 bases, and 11 bases had no gene match. CDR3 coding DNA: TGTGCCAGCTCCCCCGACAGGGGCGCTTATCAGCCCCAGCATTTT. Translated: CASSPDRGAYQPQHF.

The rearrangement joins TRBV7-2 to TRBJ1-2, with D unclear. Germline V lookup: CDR1 SGHTA, CDR2 FQGNSA. Trimming removed 4 bases from V and 4 bases from J, with 10 bases in between. This CDR3 contains 13 residues. DNA of the CDR3: TGTGCCAGCAGCTCTGCGCGGGGCTATGGCTACACCTTC. Translating it yields CASSSARGYGYTF.

The J gene is TRBJ1-4, the V gene TRBV5-6; possible D gene TRBD1, 6 bases. The CDR3 has 14 residues. V was shortened by 6 bases and J by 6 bases, with 15 bases between the two germline ends. Per the germline V gene, CDR1 is SGHDT and CDR2 is YYEEEE. CDR3 DNA sequence: TGTGCCAGCAACAGCCAGGGGTGGGATGAAAAACTGTTTTTT. Translation gives CASNSQGWDEKLFF. Supplemented by reference TRBV5-6 and TRBJ1-4, the full variable domain reads DAGVTQSPTHLIKTRGQQVTLRCSPKSGHDTVSWYQQALGQGPQFIFQYYEEEERQRGNFPDRFSGHQFPNYSSELNVNALLLGDSALYLCASNSQGWDEKLFFGSGTQLSVL.

This clone has a handful of counts. The chain employs TRBV6-1 and TRBJ1-1, with D unresolved. Between the trimmed V and J ends, which lost 7 bases and 4 bases, there was a span of 10 bases. The CDR3 length is 12 residues. Germline values: CDR1 MNHNS, CDR2 SASEGT. The CDR3 nucleotides read TGTGCCAGCACAGGAGGTGGCACTGAAGCTTTCTTT. It is translated as CASTGGGTEAFF.

The V gene is TRBV6-1, the J gene TRBJ1-5, with a tentative D call TRBD1 (6 bases). The V gene lost 3 bases and the J gene lost 9 bases, with 18 bases spanning the gap. Germline CDR1 and CDR2: MNHNS and SASEGT. There are 15 residues in the CDR3. The CDR3 bases are TGTGCCAGCAGTGACCAGGGGCTATCCGCGTGGCCCCAGCATTTT. Translation: CASSDQGLSAWPQHF.

The rearrangement joins TRBV5-4 to TRBJ2-5; the D gene is possibly TRBD1 (6 bases). V lost 0 bases and J lost 5, with 14 bases in between. CDR3 length: 15 residues. CDR1 and CDR2 from the germline V gene are SGHNT and YYREEE (reference sequence). CDR3 in amino acids: CASSLAGAVFETQYF. The DNA of the CDR3 is TGTGCCAGCAGCTTGGCAGGGGCGGTGTTCGAGACCCAGTACTTC.

The rearrangement links TRBV19 to TRBJ2-4, with TRBD1 matching 8 bases. This CDR3 comprises 15 residues. Germline V gene lookup returns CDR1 LNHDA and CDR2 SQIVND (reference sequence). Trimming took 6 bases from V and 4 from J; bases not matched to a gene: 8. CDR3 DNA: TGTGCCAGTAGAGGACAGGGATGGGTGAAAAACATTCAGTACTTC. Translation: CASRGQGWVKNIQYF.

The chain combines TRBV28 with TRBJ2-7; D gene uncertain. The CDR3 is 15 amino acids. The V and J ends lost 3 bases and 1 base respectively, with 13 bases between them. Germline assignment: CDR1 MDHEN and CDR2 SYDVKM. Here the CDR3 reads CASSFSVARSYEQYF. The CDR3, as DNA: TGTGCCAGCAGTTTTTCGGTCGCTCGGTCCTACGAGCAGTACTTC. The variable domain in full, completed from reference TRBV28 and TRBJ2-7, reads DVKVTQSSRYLVKRTGEKVFLECVQDMDHENMFWYRQDPGLGLRLIYFSYDVKMKEKGDIPEGYSVSREKKERFSLILESASTNQTSMYLCASSFSVARSYEQYFGPGTRLTVT.

This clone showed up just once. The V call is TRBV19, the J call TRBJ1-2; D is unclear. Germline CDR1 is LNHDA and CDR2 is SQIVND (reference sequence). This CDR3 comprises 16 residues. Trimming took 0 bases from V and 4 from J, leaving 15 bases between them. Written as DNA, the CDR3 is TGTGCCAGTAGTATAGATAGAGGTCTTTCAGCCTATGGCTACACCTTC. Amino acids: CASSIDRGLSAYGYTF.

This chain uses TRBV27 with TRBJ2-3; 13 nucleotides align to TRBD2. Germline assignment: CDR1 MNHEY and CDR2 SMNVEV (reference sequence). Trimming cost V 3 bases and J 2 bases; bases outside gene matches: 2. This CDR3 comprises 16 residues. The DNA for the CDR3 is TGTGCCAGCAGTTTCGGACTAGCGGGGGTCACAGATACGCAGTATTTT. It specifies CASSFGLAGVTDTQYF.

This clone turned up a few times. The chain recombines TRBV7-9 with TRBJ1-2; 7 positions match TRBD1. V dropped 5 bases and J dropped 4; count of bases not matched to a gene: 4. The CDR3 extends over 13 amino acids. CDR1 and CDR2 (germline): SEHNR, FQNEAQ (reference sequence). The CDR3 loop is CASSTRDSYGYTF. The CDR3 nucleotides read TGTGCCAGCAGCACCCGGGACAGCTATGGCTACACCTTC.

The V gene is TRBV5-1, the J gene TRBJ2-1; the D gene is possibly TRBD1 (5 bases). The CDR3 length is 16 residues. Germline-derived CDR1 and CDR2 are SGHRS and YFSETQ. V lost 2 bases, J lost 0 bases, and 12 bases lay in between. This chain's CDR3 is CASSFSLGDSYNEQFF. In nucleotides, the CDR3 is TGCGCCAGCAGCTTTTCCCTAGGGGACTCCTACAATGAGCAGTTCTTC.

V usage is TRBV6-1 and J usage is TRBJ2-7, with TRBD2 matching 7 bases. J was trimmed by 4 bases and V by 2 bases; bases with no gene match: 5. Germline CDR1 and CDR2: MNHNS and SASEGT. The CDR3 spans 14 residues. CDR3 DNA sequence: TGTGCCAGCAGTGAAAGACGGGGAGGGTACGAGCAGTACTTC. It encodes CASSERRGGYEQYF.

The CDR3 reads CASSQSTLDLTGELFF. The CDR3 DNA reads as TGTGCCAGCTCACAGTCGACCCTAGATCTTACCGGGGAGCTGTTTTTT. The chain employs TRBV18 and TRBJ2-2; D gene ambiguous. This CDR3 is built from 16 residues. The germline V gene encodes CDR1 KGHSH and CDR2 LQKENI. V was pared by 4 bases and J by 5 bases, with 17 bases between.

CDR3 region: CATNPGTSGRNEQFF. CDR3 coding DNA: TGTGCCACCAACCCCGGGACTAGCGGGAGAAATGAGCAGTTCTTC. J is TRBJ2-1 and V is TRBV28; 14 bases agree with TRBD2. Germline V gives CDR1 MDHEN, CDR2 SYDVKM. With 10 bases clipped from V and 7 bases from J, the junction kept 9 bases outside the gene matches. The CDR3 runs to 15 residues.

This chain joins TRBV5-1 and TRBJ1-2; D may be TRBD1 (5 bases). Between the trimmed V and J ends, which lost 5 bases and 2 bases, there was a span of 13 bases. Per the germline V gene, CDR1 is SGHRS and CDR2 is YFSETQ. This CDR3 region has 14 residues. The CDR3 sequence: CASRAEGLNYGYTF. The CDR3 DNA follows: TGCGCCAGCAGGGCGGAGGGGCTCAACTATGGCTACACCTTC.

The V gene is TRBV18, the J gene TRBJ2-5; possibly TRBD2 for D (6 bases). Germline V gives CDR1 KGHSH, CDR2 LQKENI. This CDR3 is 13 amino acids long. Trimming removed 6 bases at V and 3 bases at J, with 11 bases between. CDR3 residues: CASSPGLEETQYF. CDR3 in DNA: TGTGCCAGCTCCCCGGGACTCGAAGAGACCCAGTACTTC.

V usage is TRBV2 and J usage is TRBJ2-1; weak D call: TRBD1 (6 bases). Trimming cost V 7 bases and J 5 bases, with 12 bases left between them. The CDR3 contains 13 residues. Germline values: CDR1 SNHLY, CDR2 FYNNEI. CDR3 sequence: CASMGNRDNEQFF. The CDR3 bases are TGTGCCAGCATGGGGAACAGGGACAATGAGCAGTTCTTC.

The V gene is TRBV6-1, the J gene TRBJ2-7; perhaps TRBD2 as D (5 bases). Trimming took off 5 bases at V and 3 bases at J, with 14 bases between the two ends. Germline V gives CDR1 MNHNS, CDR2 SASEGT. CDR3 length: 14 amino acids. In nucleotides, the CDR3 is TGTGCCAGCAGTAACTCTGGACGGGACTACGAGCAGTACTTC. It translates to CASSNSGRDYEQYF.

The V gene is TRBV18, the J gene TRBJ1-2; TRBD1 agrees at 9 bases. The V gene's germline CDR1 is KGHSH and CDR2 LQKENI. With 2 bases clipped from V and 4 bases from J, the junction kept 8 bases outside the gene matches. CDR3 length: 16 amino acids. The CDR3 region is CASSPRTGEVSYGYTF. DNA for the CDR3: TGTGCCAGCTCACCAAGGACAGGGGAAGTCTCCTATGGCTACACCTTC.

V and J are TRBV5-1 and TRBJ1-2, with 8 bases matching TRBD1. The CDR3 consists of 14 residues. CDR1 SGHRS and CDR2 YFSETQ come from the germline V gene. V was clipped by 0 bases and J by 4 bases; unmatched bases: 2. The CDR3 reads CASSLEGTGYGYTF. CDR3 DNA: TGCGCCAGCAGCTTGGAAGGGACAGGCTATGGCTACACCTTC.